This TCR beta chain was sequenced during a study of blood T cell repertoires in COVID-19 (dated by TCRdb to about 2020). As for the study more broadly: The collaborator samples originated in the United States, Italy and Spain and spanned the acute and convalescent phases of COVID-19. The material from the prospective study consisted of cDNA or gDNA derived from T cells, B-cell-depleted T cells, or PBMCs. The dataset comprised deeply sampled blood TCRbeta repertoires from subjects exposed to, actively infected with, or recovered from COVID-19. A freely available public database, intended as a resource for researchers studying the immune response to SARS-CoV-2, is where the repertoires were released. Samples were obtained from the ongoing ImmuneRACE study (first 160 participants) and from some 1,300 subjects provided by 6 global collaborators. A de-identified subject ID, COVID-19 status, age in years and sex were almost always included in the sample metadata. Where available, HLA class I and class II types were taken from metadata supplied by the sample provider and were not determined by assay-based typing. Findings and caveats that apply to the study as a whole: The amount of clinical and demographic metadata varied by source and participant and was provided uncurated.

In Seattle, one collaborating source enrolled patients while the infection was active and tracked those patients longitudinally over the course of disease. Each collaborating institution followed its own protocols to collect whole blood in K2EDTA tubes. Collaborator samples were shipped for TCRbeta analysis as frozen whole blood, isolated PBMCs, or DNA extracted from either sample type. The immunoSEQ Assay, a bias-controlled multiplex PCR, was used to amplify TCRbeta CDR3 regions from genomic DNA. The paper's data handling went like this. Within the assay, amplification of reference gene primers was used to estimate how many nucleated cells each sample contained. To quantify the absolute abundance of each unique TCRbeta CDR3 rearrangement, sequence reads were collapsed and filtered. For each sample, productive Simpson clonality was calculated as the square root of Simpson's diversity index across productive rearrangements. Held by TCRdb, this immuneACCESS table contains in-frame sequences only and omits some clones. Under half of the omission traces to an unresolved V gene where checked; the cause of the rest is unknown. The V and J calls and clone size come from that table; D and trimming were worked out from the DNA. The sample has about 400,000 clones on record, 75% to 90% of them singletons. The ten largest clones represent just over 7% of the sample.

As regards this clone: What this receptor recognizes is not known. No clone much larger than this one lies a single base away; base qualities are absent.

Sequences were obtained from peripheral blood. The receptor's source is a woman aged 55-69 years with COVID-19, enrolled during active disease.

The nucleotide sequence reads TGTGCCAGCAGCTTTCTGGCGCCGGGAGATACGCAGTATTTT. This yields the protein CASSFLAPGDTQYF. The rearrangement combines TRBV7-8 with TRBJ2-3, with the D gene call left open. Measured from the cysteine to the phenylalanine, the CDR3 is 14 residues long. The CDR3 DNA has 42 bases and is translated from base 1. As encoded in the germline V gene, CDR1 is SGHVS while CDR2 is FQNEAQ. The germline ends are 12 bases apart after V is trimmed by 3 bases and J by 5 bases.